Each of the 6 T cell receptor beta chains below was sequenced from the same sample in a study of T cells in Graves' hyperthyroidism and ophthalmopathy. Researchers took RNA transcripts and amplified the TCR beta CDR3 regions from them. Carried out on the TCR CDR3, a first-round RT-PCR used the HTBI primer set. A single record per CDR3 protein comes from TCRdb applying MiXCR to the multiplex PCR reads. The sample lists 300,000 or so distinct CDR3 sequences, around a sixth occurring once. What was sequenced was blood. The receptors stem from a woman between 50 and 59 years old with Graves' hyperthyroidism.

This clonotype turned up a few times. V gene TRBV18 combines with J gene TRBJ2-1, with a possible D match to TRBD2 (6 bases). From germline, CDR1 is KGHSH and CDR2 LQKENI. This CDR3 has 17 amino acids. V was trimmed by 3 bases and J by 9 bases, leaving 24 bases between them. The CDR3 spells CASSPQPPSVQFGEQFF. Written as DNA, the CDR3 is TGTGCCAGCTCACCCCAGCCACCTAGCGTACAATTCGGTGAGCAGTTCTTC.

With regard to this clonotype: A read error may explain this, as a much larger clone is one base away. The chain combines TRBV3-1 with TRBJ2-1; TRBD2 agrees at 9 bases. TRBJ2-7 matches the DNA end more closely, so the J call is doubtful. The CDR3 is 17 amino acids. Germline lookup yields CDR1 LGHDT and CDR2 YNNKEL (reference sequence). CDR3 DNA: TGTGCCAGCAGCCAAGACCTAGCGGGGAGCTCCTACAATGAGCAGTACTTC. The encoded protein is CASSQDLAGSSYNEQYF.

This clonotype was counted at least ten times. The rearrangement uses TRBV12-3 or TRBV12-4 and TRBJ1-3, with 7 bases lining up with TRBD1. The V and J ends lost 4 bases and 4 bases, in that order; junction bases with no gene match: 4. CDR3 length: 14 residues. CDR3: CASSSGQLGNTIYF. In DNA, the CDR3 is TGTGCCAGCAGTTCGGGACAGCTAGGAAACACCATATATTTT.

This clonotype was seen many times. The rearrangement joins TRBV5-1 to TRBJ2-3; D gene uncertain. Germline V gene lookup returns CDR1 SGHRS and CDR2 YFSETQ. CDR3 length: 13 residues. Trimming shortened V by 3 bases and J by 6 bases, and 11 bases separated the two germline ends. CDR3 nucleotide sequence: TGCGCCAGCAGCTGGCTCCCGTCGGATACGCAGTATTTT. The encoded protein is CASSWLPSDTQYF.

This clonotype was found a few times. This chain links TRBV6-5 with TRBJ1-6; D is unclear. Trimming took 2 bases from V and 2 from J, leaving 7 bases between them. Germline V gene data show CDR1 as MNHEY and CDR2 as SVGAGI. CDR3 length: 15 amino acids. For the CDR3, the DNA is TGTGCCAGCAGTTACCCGGAGACCTATAATTCACCCCTCCACTTT. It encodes CASSYPETYNSPLHF.

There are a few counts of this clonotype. DNA of the CDR3: TGTGCCAGTAGTATAGGAGGGAGACAAGAGACCCAGTACTTC. Translated: CASSIGGRQETQYF. V and J are TRBV19 and TRBJ2-5; TRBD2 might be the D (5 bases). This CDR3 is built from 14 residues. V gave up 1 base and J gave up 2 bases, with 8 bases separating them. The germline gives CDR1 LNHDA, CDR2 SQIVND (reference sequence).